The 28 T cell receptor beta chains listed next were all sequenced from one sample in a study of blood T cells in healthy people across ages. The use of a sample-barcoded 5' primer and a J-beta primer mix characterized a second PCR of roughly 6 to 11 cycles. TCRdb processed the 5' RACE reads anew with MiXCR; each CDR3 protein has one entry. Of approximately 780,000 distinct CDR3 sequences listed, about a quarter are singletons. These same records also appear under a second study, on T cells of mothers and their children.

Material for sequencing was blood. The receptors were gathered from a boy between 5 and 17 years old in good health.

The V call is TRBV7-9, the J call TRBJ1-2, with D unresolved. The germline V gene has CDR1 SEHNR and CDR2 FQNEAQ (reference sequence). Trimming removed 7 bases from V and 1 base from J, with 7 bases in between. This CDR3 is built from 12 residues. DNA for the CDR3: TGTGCCAGCAACCGGGTTAACTATGGCTACACCTTC. Translating it yields CASNRVNYGYTF.

The table lists this clonotype with a few counts. The rearrangement links TRBV20-1 to TRBJ1-5, with 9 bases identical to TRBD1. The germline gives CDR1 DFQATT, CDR2 SNEGSKA (reference sequence). This CDR3 spans 15 amino acids. With V trimmed by 3 bases and J by 7 bases, 10 bases remained unmatched. As DNA, the CDR3 is TGCAGTGCTAGGGGGGGACAGGGAATGATCCAGCCCCAGCATTTT. Its translation is CSARGGQGMIQPQHF.

V usage is TRBV2 and J usage is TRBJ2-5, with no clear D. This CDR3 has 12 residues. Germline V gene lookup returns CDR1 SNHLY and CDR2 FYNNEI. V lost 7 bases and J lost 1, with 7 bases in between. CDR3 in DNA: TGTGCCAGCAAGGGTACCCAAGAGACCCAGTACTTC. Protein product: CASKGTQETQYF.

The chain links TRBV21-1 to TRBJ2-1; the tabulated D call, TRBD1, remains unverified against the DNA. The J call may be mistaken, given a closer DNA end match to TRBJ2-7. TRBV21-1 is labeled a pseudogene. There are 14 residues in the CDR3. The CDR3 is CASSVRDRFYEQYF. CDR3 sequence (DNA): TGTGCCAGCAGCGTCCGGGACCGGTTCTACGAGCAGTACTTC.

The rearrangement joins TRBV29-1 to TRBJ2-2, with 10 bases identical to TRBD1. V shed 6 bases and J 7 bases; nucleotides not matched to a gene: 5. The CDR3 is 13 amino acids. Germline V CDR1 and CDR2: SQVTM, ANQGSEA. The CDR3 sequence is CSVAGTGVGELFF. As DNA, the CDR3 is TGCAGCGTCGCCGGGACAGGGGTCGGGGAGCTGTTTTTT.

The chain carries TRBV7-2 and TRBJ2-7, with D unresolved. CDR3 length: 13 amino acids. Germline loops: CDR1 SGHTA, CDR2 FQGNSA. Trimming removed 4 bases at V and 2 bases at J, with 9 bases between. The CDR3 DNA reads TGTGCCAGCAGCTATCGGGCTCCCTACGAGCAGTACTTC. Residues: CASSYRAPYEQYF.

The chain employs TRBV5-1 and TRBJ1-4; D not certain. The CDR3 covers 15 residues. Germline-derived CDR1 and CDR2 are SGHRS and YFSETQ. The ends were cut back, 1 base at V and 7 bases at J, with 14 bases in the middle. The CDR3 nucleotides read TGCGCCAGCAGCTTGCACCCGGGCGGCGTTGAAAAACTGTTTTTT. It specifies CASSLHPGGVEKLFF.

There are a few counts of this clonotype. The J gene is TRBJ2-7, the V gene TRBV6-5, with 9 nucleotides matching TRBD1. This CDR3 has 19 amino acids. Losses at the gene ends were 6 bases for V and 3 bases for J; bases not matched to a gene: 21. Germline V gene data show CDR1 as MNHEY and CDR2 as SVGAGI. CDR3 DNA sequence: TGTGCCAGCAGCAACTCCGGGACAGGGCCAATACCCAGAGACTACGAGCAGTACTTC. This gives the protein CASSNSGTGPIPRDYEQYF.

The chain is built from TRBV20-1 and TRBJ2-7; 7 bases align to TRBD1. The V gene end was trimmed by 3 bases and the J gene end by 3 bases; junction bases not matched to a gene: 5. There are 13 residues in the CDR3. Germline CDR1 DFQATT, CDR2 SNEGSKA (reference sequence). In DNA, the CDR3 is TGCAGTGCTAGGGGGGACAGATACTACGAGCAGTACTTC. This gives the protein CSARGDRYYEQYF.

To note about this clonotype: One junction end does not reproduce the germline sequence, and a read error may be involved. CDR3 loop: CSASSPGTNYGYAF. The CDR3 DNA is TGCAGTGCTAGTAGTCCGGGGACGAACTATGGCTACGCCTTC. The chain links TRBV20-1 to TRBJ1-2, with D perhaps TRBD1 (5 bases). The CDR3 extends over 14 amino acids. The V gene's germline CDR1 is DFQATT and CDR2 SNEGSKA (reference sequence).

The J gene is TRBJ2-1, the V gene TRBV2, with D possibly matching TRBD2 (6 bases). CDR3 length: 12 residues. The germline V and J ends were trimmed by 9 bases and 4 bases, with 10 bases remaining between them. The germline V gene encodes CDR1 SNHLY and CDR2 FYNNEI. The CDR3: CASRLVYNEQFF. The CDR3, as DNA: TGTGCCAGTCGACTAGTATACAATGAGCAGTTCTTC.

This clonotype was picked up a small number of times. The chain is built from TRBV3-1 and TRBJ2-5, with 7 positions matching TRBD1. Trimming at V came to 7 bases and at J to 2 bases, leaving 4 bases not matched to a gene. The CDR3 loop spans 13 amino acids. Germline CDR1 is LGHDT and CDR2 is YNNKEL (reference sequence). CDR3 protein: CASIGTAQETQYF. The DNA of the CDR3 is TGTGCCAGCATAGGGACAGCTCAAGAGACCCAGTACTTC.

The chain recombines TRBV5-1 with TRBJ2-3; D is undetermined. The length of the CDR3 is 12 residues. Trimming took off 6 bases at V and 0 bases at J, with 5 bases between the two ends. Per the germline V gene, CDR1 is SGHRS and CDR2 is YFSETQ. CDR3 in amino acids: CASKESTDTQYF. The CDR3 DNA reads as TGCGCCAGCAAGGAAAGCACAGATACGCAGTATTTT.

This clonotype was seen a handful of times. The CDR3 reads CASSQTSGGGGYTF. DNA of the CDR3: TGCGCCAGCAGCCAGACATCAGGGGGAGGTGGCTACACCTTC. The chain has TRBV5-1 and TRBJ1-2, with 7 positions matching TRBD1. The germline CDR1 and CDR2 sequences are SGHRS and YFSETQ. The CDR3 covers 14 residues. After removal of 4 bases from V and 7 bases from J, the junction contained 10 bases not matched to a gene.

This clonotype was counted between two and nine times. The rearrangement links TRBV12-5 to TRBJ1-2; D not resolved. Trimming took 4 bases from V and 0 from J, leaving 9 bases between them. CDR3 length: 14 residues. Germline CDR1 reads LGHNT; CDR2 reads FRNRAP. Here the CDR3 DNA reads TGTGCTAGTGGTTCGGACCGAGCTAACTATGGCTACACCTTC. Translation gives CASGSDRANYGYTF.

The gene calls are TRBV3-1 and TRBJ2-2; D gene uncertain. Germline CDR1 and CDR2: LGHDT and YNNKEL (reference sequence). Trimming cost V 6 bases and J 8 bases, with 7 bases left between them. There are 11 residues in the CDR3. CDR3 protein: CASSGRGELFF. The CDR3 DNA sequence: TGTGCCAGCAGTGGGCGGGGGGAGCTGTTTTTT.

This clonotype was seen a few times. The chain employs TRBV20-1 and TRBJ2-5, with D hard to call. TRBJ2-1 explains the end of the DNA better; the J call may be wrong. The germline CDR1 and CDR2 sequences are DFQATT and SNEGSKA (reference sequence). The CDR3 sequence is 11 residues long. The CDR3 is CSARVPPEQFF. The CDR3 DNA reads as TGCAGTGCTAGAGTTCCCCCTGAGCAGTTCTTC.

A note on this clonotype: A read error may produce the germline difference seen at one junction end. This chain uses TRBV4-1 with TRBJ2-6; tentative D call: TRBD1 (5 bases). The germline gives CDR1 MGHRA, CDR2 YSYEKL. CDR3 length: 22 residues. CDR3 region: CASSRIVDGLPVPLSGADVLTF. The CDR3 region has the DNA TGCGCCAGCAGCCGAATAGTGGACGGCCTACCTGTTCCCCTCTCTGGGGCCGACGTCCTGACTTTC.

This clonotype came up a few times. This chain uses TRBV10-1 with TRBJ2-7; 8 bases fit TRBD1. The CDR3 covers 13 residues. V was pared by 2 bases and J by 6 bases, with 3 bases of the junction left unmatched. Germline V CDR1 and CDR2: WNHNN, SYGVQD (reference sequence). CDR3 loop: CASSEQGATEQYF. The CDR3 nucleotides are TGCGCCAGCAGTGAGCAGGGGGCGACCGAGCAGTACTTC.

The genes are TRBV28 and TRBJ2-7, with 9 positions matching TRBD1. CDR3 size: 17 residues. V shed 2 bases and J 0 bases; nucleotides not matched to a gene: 8. In germline, CDR1 is MDHEN, CDR2 SYDVKM. The CDR3 DNA reads TGTGCCAGCAGTTTACCGGTGGAGACAGGGGGCTCCTACGAGCAGTACTTC. Encoded protein: CASSLPVETGGSYEQYF.

V gene TRBV6-5 combines with J gene TRBJ1-2; D is ambiguous. From germline, CDR1 is MNHEY and CDR2 SVGAGI. CDR3 length: 11 residues. V was pared by 2 bases and J by 7 bases, with 5 bases between. CDR3 loop: CASSYGCGYTF. In DNA form, the CDR3 reads TGTGCCAGCAGTTACGGTTGTGGCTACACCTTC.

The chain joins TRBV5-1 to TRBJ1-4; D gene uncertain. The CDR3 extends over 15 amino acids. The germline gives CDR1 SGHRS, CDR2 YFSETQ. With 4 bases removed from V and 2 bases from J, the gap between germline ends came to 12 bases. The DNA for the CDR3 is TGCGCCAGCAGCCCTACAAGGATGACTAATGAAAAACTGTTTTTT. Translated, it gives CASSPTRMTNEKLFF.

This rearrangement joins TRBV18 to TRBJ1-5, with a weak D call TRBD1 (5 bases). CDR1 and CDR2 (germline): KGHSH, LQKENI. The ends were cut back, 4 bases at V and 0 bases at J, with 10 bases in the middle. This CDR3 contains 15 residues. CDR3 residues: CASSRGTDSNQPQHF. As DNA, the CDR3 is TGTGCCAGCTCACGCGGGACGGATAGCAATCAGCCCCAGCATTTT.

This clonotype was found a few times. This sequence joins TRBV12-3 or TRBV12-4 and TRBJ2-7; 9 nucleotides line up with TRBD1. Trimming removed 5 bases from V and 0 bases from J; junction bases left unmatched: 5. The CDR3 is 15 residues long. This CDR3 is CASSRDRVSSYEQYF. CDR3 sequence (DNA): TGTGCCAGCAGTCGGGACAGGGTGAGCTCCTACGAGCAGTACTTC.

The chain combines TRBV28 with TRBJ1-2; TRBD1 is a possible D gene (5 bases). The CDR3 totals 16 residues. Deletions cut 4 bases from V and 1 base from J, with 16 bases between. Germline loops: CDR1 MDHEN, CDR2 SYDVKM. CDR3: CASSSPPGAGNYGYTF. The CDR3 nucleotides read TGTGCCAGCAGTTCCCCCCCCGGGGCGGGTAACTATGGCTACACCTTC.

The chain employs TRBV7-6 and TRBJ2-5, with 9 positions matching TRBD1. The J call is doubtful: the DNA matches TRBJ2-7 better. The germline CDR1 and CDR2 sequences are SGHVS and FNYEAQ. The CDR3 spans 15 residues. CDR3 nucleotides: TGTGCCAGCAGCTCGCCGGGACAGGGTCAATACGAGCAGTACTTC. This codes for CASSSPGQGQYEQYF.

The sample holds a few counts of this clonotype. V gene TRBV11-2 combines with J gene TRBJ2-5; perhaps D is TRBD1 or TRBD2 (5 bases each). This CDR3 has 15 amino acids. The V gene's germline CDR1 is SGHAT and CDR2 FQNNGV. Trimming cost V 1 base and J 4 bases, with 13 bases left between them. This CDR3 reads CASSLAGPMRETQYF. CDR3 coding DNA: TGTGCCAGCAGCTTAGCGGGACCGATGAGAGAGACCCAGTACTTC.

The table lists this clonotype with a few counts. The V and J genes are TRBV6-5 and TRBJ1-1, with a weak D call TRBD1 (5 bases). CDR1 and CDR2 from the germline V gene are MNHEY and SVGAGI. This CDR3 comprises 12 residues. V was cut by 6 bases and J by 10 bases, with 15 bases left in between. The CDR3 DNA follows: TGTGCCAGCAGCCACCCAGGGACCGGAGCTTTCTTT. This sequence encodes CASSHPGTGAFF.